This TCR beta chain was recorded in a study of cytotoxic CD8 clonotypes in ibrutinib-treated CLL. The overall study: Response samples were taken after a median of about twelve months on treatment, range 6 to 36. The study's findings and limits: Upon ibrutinib response clonality rose, and upon progression it fell back toward baseline. Sustained-remission patients were sampled at different times than progressing patients were.

Germline CDR1 SGHTA, CDR2 FQGNSA. The CDR3 is 15 residues long. V was pared by 5 bases and J by 6 bases, with 10 bases of the junction left unmatched. Here immunoSEQ multiplex PCR was the method, and the copy in TCRdb shows in-frame clones only, minus some. Counted here are tens of thousands of clones, 60% to 80% occurring once; the ten biggest clones make up about a quarter. A word on this clone: Antigen unknown.

The rearrangement uses TRBV7-2 and TRBJ1-3; TRBD1 aligns across 7 bases. The source is a human donor with chronic lymphocytic leukemia. This material consisted of PBMCs, taken before ibrutinib treatment. The CDR3 nucleotides are TGTGCCAGCAGCCTCGGAGCAGGGGGTTCAAACACCATATATTTT. Its translation is CASSLGAGGSNTIYF.